These 23 T cell receptor beta chains came from one sample sequenced in a study of shared clonotypes between healthy human individuals. Generated by immunoSEQ multiplex PCR, the TCRdb table keeps only in-frame clones and is missing some. The sample lists about 2.4 million clones; approximately 94% were seen once. Sequencing was performed on naive CD4+ T cells sorted from blood. Indicated subset: CD45RA+ positively selected. These receptors came from a man aged 18 to 29 in good health.

Here the CDR3 DNA reads TGCGCCAGCAGCGATTTCCTATTCGGCGAGCAGTACTTC. This sequence encodes CASSDFLFGEQYF. The chain employs TRBV10-1 and TRBJ2-7; D remains ambiguous. The CDR3 contains 13 residues. Looked up from germline, CDR1 is WNHNN and CDR2 is SYGVQD (reference sequence). V lost 6 bases and J 6 bases, leaving 15 bases between the germline ends.

The chain recombines TRBV15 with TRBJ1-1, with 7 bases fitting TRBD1. The CDR3 is 14 residues long. J was trimmed by 4 bases and V by 5 bases; bases with no gene match: 7. The V gene's germline CDR1 is LNHNV and CDR2 YYDKDF (reference sequence). The CDR3 nucleotides are TGTGCCACCAGCGGCCGACAGGGACCCACTGAAGCTTTCTTT. This codes for CATSGRQGPTEAFF.

This clone was picked up one time. The CDR3 loop is CASSIVGYEQYF. DNA of the CDR3: TGTGCCAGCAGCATCGTGGGCTACGAGCAGTACTTC. V usage is TRBV5-6 and J usage is TRBJ2-7; D is unclear. This CDR3 contains 12 residues. Germline CDR1 SGHDT, CDR2 YYEEEE. V was shortened by 4 bases and J by 3 bases, with 8 bases between the two germline ends.

J is TRBJ1-2 and V is TRBV27; a weak D match, TRBD1 (5 bases). CDR1 is MNHEY, CDR2 SMNVEV, per germline (reference sequence). Trimming took 3 bases from V and 2 from J, leaving 13 bases between them. The CDR3 is 15 residues long. The CDR3 DNA is TGTGCCAGCAGTTTGACTGGGACCGTGAACTATGGCTACACCTTC. It codes for CASSLTGTVNYGYTF.

The rearrangement joins TRBV5-6 to TRBJ2-7; TRBD1 aligns across 7 bases. Germline V gene data show CDR1 as SGHDT and CDR2 as YYEEEE. This CDR3 is built from 13 residues. V gave up 0 bases and J gave up 7 bases; unmatched junction bases: 4. The CDR3 sequence is CASSLDRGREQYF. The CDR3, as DNA: TGTGCCAGCAGCTTGGACAGGGGAAGAGAGCAGTACTTC.

This clone has just one count. The chain links TRBV5-5 to TRBJ2-1; no reliable D call. V gave up 1 base and J gave up 1 base, with 9 bases separating them. This CDR3 contains 15 residues. Germline V gene data show CDR1 as SGHKS and CDR2 as YYEKEE (reference sequence). CDR3 loop: CASSLLPPSYNEQFF. The CDR3 region has the DNA TGTGCCAGCAGCTTGCTACCCCCTTCCTACAATGAGCAGTTCTTC.

V usage is TRBV18 and J usage is TRBJ2-6; TRBD1 is a possible D gene (6 bases). Trimming removed 0 bases at V and 1 base at J, with 10 bases between. The CDR3 is made up of 17 amino acids. Per germline, CDR1 KGHSH and CDR2 LQKENI. The CDR3, as DNA: TGTGCCAGCTCACCACCAGTAGGGACATCTGGGGCCAACGTCCTGACTTTC. Protein: CASSPPVGTSGANVLTF.

This chain joins TRBV6-5 and TRBJ1-5; D is undetermined. This CDR3 comprises 14 residues. With 9 bases removed from V and 1 base from J, the gap between germline ends came to 13 bases. Germline loops: CDR1 MNHEY, CDR2 SVGAGI. This CDR3 reads CASWGQGSNQPQHF. The DNA of the CDR3 is TGTGCCAGTTGGGGTCAAGGGAGCAATCAGCCCCAGCATTTT.

CDR3 bases: TGTGCCAGCAGCTTAGTATCAGGTAACACTGAAGCTTTCTTT. It codes for CASSLVSGNTEAFF. The chain links TRBV7-8 to TRBJ1-1; D is unclear. Trimming took 1 base from V and 2 from J, leaving 8 bases between them. Per the germline V gene, CDR1 is SGHVS and CDR2 is FQNEAQ. CDR3 length equals 14 residues.

The chain is built from TRBV19 and TRBJ2-3; possibly TRBD1 for D (7 bases). Germline values: CDR1 LNHDA, CDR2 SQIVND (reference sequence). This CDR3 contains 15 residues. The V end lost 6 bases, the J end lost 1 base, and 14 bases lay between the germline ends. Here the CDR3 reads CASRTGGGGTDTQYF. As DNA, the CDR3 is TGTGCCAGTAGGACCGGAGGGGGCGGCACAGATACGCAGTATTTT.

The rearrangement links TRBV6-5 to TRBJ1-2; TRBD1 agrees at 7 bases. CDR3 size: 12 residues. V dropped 7 bases and J dropped 5; count of bases not matched to a gene: 4. Germline V CDR1 and CDR2: MNHEY, SVGAGI. CDR3 protein: CASTAGGYGYTF. The DNA for the CDR3 is TGTGCCAGCACGGCAGGGGGATATGGCTACACCTTC.

The chain couples TRBV27 to TRBJ2-1, with no clear D. V lost 5 bases, J lost 12 bases, and 14 bases lay in between. From germline, CDR1 is MNHEY and CDR2 SMNVEV (reference sequence). This CDR3 is built from 12 residues. In DNA form, the CDR3 reads TGTGCCAGCAGTCCCCACGGGTATTCGCAGTTCTTC. Amino acid sequence: CASSPHGYSQFF.

The gene calls are TRBV15 and TRBJ2-7, with TRBD1 identical over 7 bases. The CDR3 is made up of 14 amino acids. After removal of 3 bases from V and 3 bases from J, the junction contained 5 bases not matched to a gene. The V gene's germline CDR1 is LNHNV and CDR2 YYDKDF (reference sequence). CDR3 sequence (DNA): TGTGCCACCAGCAGGCCGGGACAGTACTACGAGCAGTACTTC. This codes for CATSRPGQYYEQYF.

A note on this clone: One end of the junction fails to match germline, which may point to a read error. V is TRBV28 and J is TRBJ2-7; D not resolved. CDR1 MDHEN and CDR2 SYDVKM come from the germline V gene. This CDR3 is built from 13 residues. The CDR3 region has the DNA TGTGCCAGCAGCCTCCGTACAGCATACGGGCAGTACTTC. This translates into CASSLRTAYGQYF. Full variable domain (remainder filled in from reference TRBV28 and TRBJ2-7): DVKVTQSSRYLVKRTGEKVFLECVQDMDHENMFWYRQDPGLGLRLIYFSYDVKMKEKGDIPEGYSVSREKKERFSLILESASTNQTSMYLCASSLRTAYGQYFGPGTRLTVT.

This clone has more than one count but fewer than ten. The CDR3, as DNA: TGTGCCAGTTCAGGACAGATCTATAATTCACCCCTCCACTTT. It encodes CASSGQIYNSPLHF. The chain links TRBV19 to TRBJ1-6, with D tentatively TRBD1 (6 bases). The CDR3 covers 14 residues. Germline CDR1 and CDR2: LNHDA and SQIVND (reference sequence). Trimming removed 8 bases from V and 3 bases from J, with 11 bases in between. The full variable domain, rest sourced from reference TRBV19 and TRBJ1-6, is DGGITQSPKYLFRKEGQNVTLSCEQNLNHDAMYWYRQDPGQGLRLIYYSQIVNDFQKGDIAEGYSVSREKKESFPLTVTSAQKNPTAFYLCASSGQIYNSPLHFGNGTRLTVT.

The chain employs TRBV25-1 and TRBJ2-3; D tentatively reads TRBD1 or TRBD2 (5 bases each). V shed 2 bases and J shed 5 bases, with 14 bases lying between them. CDR3 size: 15 residues. Germline V lookup: CDR1 MGHDK, CDR2 SYGVNS. As DNA, the CDR3 is TGTGCCAGCAGTGAAAGAGGGACCGCCGGAGATACGCAGTATTTT. Translation gives CASSERGTAGDTQYF.

This clone was counted between two and nine times. This chain's CDR3 is CASSVAQRNTGELFF. Here the CDR3 DNA reads TGTGCCAGCAGCGTAGCCCAACGGAACACCGGGGAGCTGTTTTTT. This sequence joins TRBV9 and TRBJ2-2; D ambiguous. Germline CDR1 is SGDLS and CDR2 is YYNGEE. This CDR3 spans 15 amino acids. Trimming stripped 0 bases from V and 1 base from J, with 7 bases between. The variable domain in full, completed from reference TRBV9 and TRBJ2-2, reads DSGVTQTPKHLITATGQRVTLRCSPRSGDLSVYWYQQSLDQGLQFLIQYYNGEERAKGNILERFSAQQFPDLHSELNLSSLELGDSALYFCASSVAQRNTGELFFGEGSRLTVL.

The rearrangement links TRBV5-4 to TRBJ2-5, with 7 bases aligning to TRBD2. This CDR3 is 15 amino acids long. The J segment lost 2 bases and the V segment lost 0 bases, leaving 4 bases of the junction unmatched. The V gene's germline CDR1 is SGHNT and CDR2 YYREEE (reference sequence). CDR3 loop: CASSLAERGQETQYF. In DNA form, the CDR3 reads TGTGCCAGCAGCTTGGCCGAGCGGGGACAAGAGACCCAGTACTTC.

The rearrangement uses TRBV7-9 and TRBJ2-7, with D unresolved. Germline-derived CDR1 and CDR2 are SEHNR and FQNEAQ (reference sequence). This CDR3 region has 13 residues. V dropped 5 bases and J dropped 5 bases, with 13 bases sitting between them. The CDR3, as DNA: TGTGCCAGCAGCCCACCCCGGCCAGACGAGCAGTACTTC. Amino acids: CASSPPRPDEQYF.

V and J are TRBV15 and TRBJ1-2; D call uncertain. V shed 3 bases and J shed 8 bases, with 13 bases lying between them. The V gene's germline CDR1 is LNHNV and CDR2 YYDKDF (reference sequence). This CDR3 is built from 13 residues. The CDR3 reads CATSSAALGGYTF. The DNA of the CDR3 is TGTGCCACCAGCAGTGCGGCCTTGGGAGGCTACACCTTC.

The chain carries TRBV15 and TRBJ2-5, with D possibly being TRBD2 (5 bases). Germline CDR1 and CDR2: LNHNV and YYDKDF (reference sequence). V shed 4 bases and J shed 0 bases, with 12 bases lying between them. This CDR3 has 15 residues. In nucleotides, the CDR3 is TGTGCCACCAGCAATCGGGGAAAATACCAAGAGACCCAGTACTTC. It yields the protein CATSNRGKYQETQYF.

This chain joins TRBV20-1 and TRBJ2-5; D is unresolved. The V end lost 3 bases, the J end lost 1 base, and 3 bases lay between the germline ends. The germline gives CDR1 DFQATT, CDR2 SNEGSKA (reference sequence). This CDR3 comprises 11 residues. The CDR3 DNA reads as TGCAGTGCTAGCGCCCAAGAGACCCAGTACTTC. It translates to CSASAQETQYF.

The chain recombines TRBV6-5 with TRBJ1-4; weak D call: TRBD1 (6 bases). Deletions cut 0 bases from V and 8 bases from J, with 13 bases between. Germline values: CDR1 MNHEY, CDR2 SVGAGI. The CDR3 contains 15 residues. CDR3 in amino acids: CASSYSSQGREKLFF. The CDR3 DNA is TGTGCCAGCAGTTACTCGTCCCAGGGGAGGGAAAAACTGTTTTTT.